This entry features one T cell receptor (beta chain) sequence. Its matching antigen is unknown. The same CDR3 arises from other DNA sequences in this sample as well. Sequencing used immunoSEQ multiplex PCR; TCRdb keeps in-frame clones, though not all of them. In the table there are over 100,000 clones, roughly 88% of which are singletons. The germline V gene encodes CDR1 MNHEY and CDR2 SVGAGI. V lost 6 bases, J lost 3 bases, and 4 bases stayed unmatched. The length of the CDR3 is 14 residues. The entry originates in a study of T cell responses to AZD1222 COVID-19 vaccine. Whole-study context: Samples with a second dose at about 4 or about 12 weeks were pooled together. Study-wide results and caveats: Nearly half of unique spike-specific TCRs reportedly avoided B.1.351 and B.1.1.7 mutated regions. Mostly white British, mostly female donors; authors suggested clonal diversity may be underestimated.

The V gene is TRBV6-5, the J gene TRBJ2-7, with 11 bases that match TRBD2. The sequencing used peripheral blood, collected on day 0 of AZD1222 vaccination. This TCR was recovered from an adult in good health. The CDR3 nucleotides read TGTGCCAGCAGGTTAGCGGGGGGGGACTACGAGCAGTACTTC. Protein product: CASRLAGGDYEQYF.